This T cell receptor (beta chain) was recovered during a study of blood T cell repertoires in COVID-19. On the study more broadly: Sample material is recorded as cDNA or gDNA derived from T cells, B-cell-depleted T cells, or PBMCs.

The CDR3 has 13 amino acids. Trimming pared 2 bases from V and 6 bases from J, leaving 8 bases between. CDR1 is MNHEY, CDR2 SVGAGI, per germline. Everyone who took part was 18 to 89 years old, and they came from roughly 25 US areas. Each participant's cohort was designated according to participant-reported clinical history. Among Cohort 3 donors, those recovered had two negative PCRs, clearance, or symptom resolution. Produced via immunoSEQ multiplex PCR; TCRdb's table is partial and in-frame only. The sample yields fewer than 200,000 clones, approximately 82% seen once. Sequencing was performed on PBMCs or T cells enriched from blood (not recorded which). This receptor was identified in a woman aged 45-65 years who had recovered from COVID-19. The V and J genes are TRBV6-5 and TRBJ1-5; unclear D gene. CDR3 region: CASSYVAIQPQHF. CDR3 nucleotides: TGTGCCAGCAGTTACGTTGCGATTCAGCCCCAGCATTTT.